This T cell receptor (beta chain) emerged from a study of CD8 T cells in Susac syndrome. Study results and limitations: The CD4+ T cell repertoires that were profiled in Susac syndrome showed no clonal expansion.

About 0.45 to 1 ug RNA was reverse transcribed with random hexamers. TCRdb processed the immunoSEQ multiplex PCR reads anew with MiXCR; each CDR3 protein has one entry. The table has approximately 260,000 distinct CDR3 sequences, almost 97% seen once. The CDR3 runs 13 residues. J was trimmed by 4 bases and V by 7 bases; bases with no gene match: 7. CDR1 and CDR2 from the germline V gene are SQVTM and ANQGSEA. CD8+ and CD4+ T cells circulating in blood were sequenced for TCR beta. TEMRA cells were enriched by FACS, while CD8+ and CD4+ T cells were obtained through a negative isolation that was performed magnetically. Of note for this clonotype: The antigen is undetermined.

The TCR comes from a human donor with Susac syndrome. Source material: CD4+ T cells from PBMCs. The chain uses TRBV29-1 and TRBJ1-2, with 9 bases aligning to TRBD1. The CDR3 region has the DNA TGCAGCGCCTGGGACAGGGAACCCTATGGCTACACCTTC. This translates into CSAWDREPYGYTF.